There are many counts of the clone carrying this TCR beta chain. The antigen remains unidentified. The entry originates in a study of molecular identifiers for immune sequencing clone quantification. Across the whole study: For replicates, RNA isolated from roughly 21,000 or 96,000 naive CD8 cells was divided into five portions, of which four were sequenced.

From germline, CDR1 is SQVTM and CDR2 ANQGSEA. J gave up 10 bases and V 7 bases, and 8 bases lay outside the gene matches. This CDR3 is 13 amino acids long. General study points: Under 1% of molecules in naive cells, but over 97% of effector molecules, belonged to clones above 20 RNA copies.

From the PCR reads, TCRdb called clonotypes with MiXCR, one entry per CDR3 protein. Of about 12,000 distinct CDR3 sequences listed, about 16% are singletons. The rearrangement joins TRBV29-1 to TRBJ2-1; 12 positions agree with TRBD2. Sequenced input: naive CD8+ T cells from blood, with Jurkat cell RNA spiked in. Documented subset: FACS-sorted CD8+CD4-CCR7+CD45RA+ naive T cells. The TCR originated in a human donor in good health. Some libraries in this study had Jurkat cell RNA spiked in. In nucleotides, the CDR3 is TGCAGCGGGTTTCCGGGACTAGCGGGCGAGCAGTTCTTC. Amino acid sequence: CSGFPGLAGEQFF.